The 25 T cell receptor beta chains in this list originate from one sample, sequenced in a study (dated by TCRdb to between 2015 and 2016). Library preparation used 5' RACE. For sequencing, an Illumina MiSeq was employed. Using fastp trimming at Q25 and MiXCR clonotype assembly, TCRdb reanalyzed the public sequencing data and kept in-frame beta chains. Rows with a matching CDR3 protein are joined into one entry that keeps the most common DNA and genes. The sample includes around 50,000 distinct CDR3 sequences, with 17% observed a single time. The ten largest account for about 2.2% of the sample. The sequencing sample was made of naive CD4+ T cells sorted from blood. The sample's cell subset or site, from its label and the paper: naive CD4+ T cells, CD4+CD45RA+CD25-. All receptors come from a female donor with breast cancer.

This clonotype appeared many times. The chain links TRBV5-1 to TRBJ2-2; tentatively, D is TRBD1 (6 bases). The CDR3 is 14 amino acids. Per germline, CDR1 SGHRS and CDR2 YFSETQ. The ends were cut back, 4 bases at V and 2 bases at J, with 9 bases in the middle. The chain's CDR3 is CASSRTDNTGELFF. The CDR3 region has the DNA TGCGCCAGCAGCAGGACAGATAACACCGGGGAGCTGTTTTTT.

This clonotype was counted at least ten times. This chain connects TRBV29-1 to TRBJ2-3; no clear D gene. The CDR3 spans 12 residues. Germline V gene data show CDR1 as SQVTM and CDR2 as ANQGSEA. With 6 bases removed from V and 5 bases from J, the gap between germline ends came to 12 bases. CDR3 in DNA: TGCAGCGTATCACTCGACGGAGATACGCAGTATTTT. Its protein product is CSVSLDGDTQYF.

This clonotype was seen at least ten times. V and J are TRBV5-1 and TRBJ2-7; TRBD1 is a possible D gene (6 bases). Per germline, CDR1 SGHRS and CDR2 YFSETQ. The V end was cut by 4 bases, the J end by 3 bases, with 11 bases between. CDR3 length equals 13 residues. CDR3 sequence (DNA): TGCGCCAGCAGCCCGCTGACAGGCTACGAGCAGTACTTC. Amino acids: CASSPLTGYEQYF.

The rearrangement links TRBV7-2 to TRBJ2-7; a possible D gene is TRBD1 (5 bases). The CDR3 sequence is 14 residues long. Trimming removed 1 base from V and 3 bases from J, with 10 bases in between. Germline lookup yields CDR1 SGHTA and CDR2 FQGNSA. The chain's CDR3 is CASSLDRYFYEQYF. The CDR3 coding sequence is TGTGCCAGCAGCTTAGACAGGTACTTCTACGAGCAGTACTTC.

This clonotype was recorded many times. V is TRBV6-5 and J is TRBJ1-3; D not resolved. This CDR3 has 15 amino acids. The V end lost 5 bases, the J end lost 8 bases, and 19 bases lay between the germline ends. Germline CDR1 and CDR2: MNHEY and SVGAGI. CDR3 DNA sequence: TGTGCCAGCAGTCCCACCCGGCGGGCCCAGGACACCATATATTTT. Protein: CASSPTRRAQDTIYF.

This clonotype was picked up a small number of times. The CDR3 spells CSVVDYRQETQYF. The CDR3 region has the DNA TGCAGCGTTGTAGATTACAGGCAAGAGACCCAGTACTTC. The chain carries TRBV29-1 and TRBJ2-5, with D possibly TRBD1 on 5 matching bases. Looked up from germline, CDR1 is SQVTM and CDR2 is ANQGSEA. The CDR3 extends over 13 amino acids. V was pared by 4 bases and J by 2 bases, with 11 bases between.

This clonotype has at least ten counts. The chain joins TRBV4-3 to TRBJ1-4; a possible D gene is TRBD1 (5 bases). The CDR3 covers 14 residues. The V end was cut by 1 base, the J end by 8 bases, with 11 bases between. Germline values: CDR1 LGHNA, CDR2 YSLEER. The CDR3 coding sequence is TGCGCCAGCAGCCAAGGGCAGGGTTCCGAAAAACTGTTTTTT. Protein product: CASSQGQGSEKLFF.

This clonotype was detected ten times or more. This chain connects TRBV24-1 to TRBJ1-1; D is ambiguous. Germline loops: CDR1 KGHDR, CDR2 SFDVKD. The CDR3 extends over 13 amino acids. V lost 8 bases and J 1 base, leaving 10 bases between the germline ends. CDR3 nucleotide sequence: TGTGCCACCACCCGATCAGGGAACACTGAAGCTTTCTTT. This translates into CATTRSGNTEAFF.

This clonotype was detected only a few times. The chain combines TRBV20-1 with TRBJ1-1; 9 bases align to TRBD1. Germline trimming cut 6 bases from V and 5 bases from J; bases unmatched to any gene: 10. This CDR3 spans 14 amino acids. Germline-derived CDR1 and CDR2 are DFQATT and SNEGSKA (reference sequence). The CDR3 here is CSARPGQGRTEAFF. CDR3 DNA sequence: TGCAGTGCCAGGCCGGGACAGGGTAGAACTGAAGCTTTCTTT.

The chain recombines TRBV5-1 with TRBJ1-2; maybe TRBD1 (5 bases). The CDR3 covers 14 residues. In germline, CDR1 is SGHRS, CDR2 YFSETQ. The germline V and J ends were trimmed by 0 bases and 8 bases, with 14 bases remaining between them. CDR3 protein: CASSLDGRERGYTF. The CDR3 DNA reads as TGCGCCAGCAGCTTGGACGGCAGGGAGCGAGGCTACACCTTC.

This clonotype was counted at least ten times. V gene TRBV25-1 combines with J gene TRBJ2-5, with TRBD2 as a possible D gene (7 bases). V shed 3 bases and J shed 5 bases, with 10 bases lying between them. Germline V gene sequence: CDR1 MGHDK, CDR2 SYGVNS. The CDR3 runs 13 residues. The CDR3 is CASSDGGRETQYF. DNA for the CDR3: TGTGCCAGCAGTGACGGGGGGCGGGAGACCCAGTACTTC.

This clonotype came up many times. The gene calls are TRBV7-2 and TRBJ2-1, with TRBD2 identical over 8 bases. Unmatched junction bases numbered 20, after V lost 2 bases and J lost 5 bases. Germline V gene data show CDR1 as SGHTA and CDR2 as FQGNSA. The CDR3 contains 20 residues. The CDR3 nucleotides are TGTGCCAGCAGCTTATTCCCCCGGGGGGGGGGCCTACGTAGGGACAATGAGCAGTTCTTC. Its translation is CASSLFPRGGGLRRDNEQFF.

This clonotype came up many times. The chain recombines TRBV5-1 with TRBJ2-5; 7 bases match TRBD2. CDR3 length equals 15 residues. After removal of 2 bases from V and 5 bases from J, the junction contained 9 bases not matched to a gene. Germline CDR1 reads SGHRS; CDR2 reads YFSETQ. The CDR3 region is CASSFSGGGFETQYF. CDR3 in DNA: TGCGCCAGCAGCTTTTCCGGCGGGGGTTTTGAGACCCAGTACTTC.

The chain combines TRBV20-1 with TRBJ2-5, with D hard to call. CDR3 size: 13 residues. Between the trimmed V and J ends, which lost 7 bases and 1 base, there was a span of 13 bases. In germline, CDR1 is DFQATT, CDR2 SNEGSKA (reference sequence). The CDR3 region has the DNA TGCAGTGGGGAAGGAATCTCCCAAGAGACCCAGTACTTC. This translates into CSGEGISQETQYF.

There are a few counts of this clonotype. The gene calls are TRBV7-6 and TRBJ1-5; D not resolved. Trimming pared 1 base from V and 6 bases from J, leaving 7 bases between. There are 13 residues in the CDR3. Germline values: CDR1 SGHVS, CDR2 FNYEAQ. CDR3 in DNA: TGTGCCAGCAGCTTAGGGTGGGGTCAGCCCCAGCATTTT. This gives the protein CASSLGWGQPQHF.

This clonotype has a handful of counts. The chain is built from TRBV5-1 and TRBJ2-5, with D perhaps matching TRBD2 (6 bases). The V end lost 0 bases, the J end lost 1 base, and 13 bases lay between the germline ends. CDR3 length: 16 residues. Germline V gene lookup returns CDR1 SGHRS and CDR2 YFSETQ. This chain's CDR3 is CASSLGTAGLQETQYF. Here the CDR3 DNA reads TGCGCCAGCAGCTTGGGCACAGCGGGCCTCCAAGAGACCCAGTACTTC.

There are many counts of this clonotype. CDR3 region: CASSRRLRGYNEQFF. The CDR3 DNA is TGTGCCAGCAGTCGTCGACTTAGAGGATACAATGAGCAGTTCTTC. The chain carries TRBV7-9 and TRBJ2-1; D is ambiguous. This CDR3 comprises 15 residues. Trimming shortened V by 6 bases and J by 4 bases, and 16 bases separated the two germline ends. Germline V gene lookup returns CDR1 SEHNR and CDR2 FQNEAQ (reference sequence). Based on the CDR3 plus reference TRBV7-9 and TRBJ2-1, the full variable domain is DTGVSQNPRHKITKRGQNVTFRCDPISEHNRLYWYRQTLGQGPEFLTYFQNEAQLEKSRLLSDRFSAERPKGSFSTLEIQRTEQGDSAMYLCASSRRLRGYNEQFFGPGTRLTVL.

The chain couples TRBV6-2 or TRBV6-3 to TRBJ2-1; 8 bases align to TRBD2. The ends lost 7 bases at V and 7 bases at J; junction bases unmatched: 12. In germline, CDR1 is MNHEY, CDR2 SVGEGT. The CDR3 totals 15 residues. The CDR3: CASTQASGSSNEQFF. DNA for the CDR3: TGTGCCAGCACCCAAGCCAGCGGGAGTTCGAATGAGCAGTTCTTC.

This chain connects TRBV4-3 to TRBJ1-3; D is unclear. V lost 1 base, J lost 2 bases, and 9 bases lay in between. Germline V gene sequence: CDR1 LGHNA, CDR2 YSLEER. The CDR3 is made up of 15 amino acids. This chain's CDR3 is CASSQAIYTGNTIYF. The CDR3 nucleotides read TGCGCCAGCAGCCAAGCGATATATACTGGAAACACCATATATTTT.

The rearrangement joins TRBV5-1 to TRBJ2-3, with D perhaps TRBD1 (5 bases). The CDR3 is 13 residues long. V lost 5 bases, J lost 2 bases, and 9 bases lay in between. In germline, CDR1 is SGHRS, CDR2 YFSETQ. CDR3 protein: CASRSGYTDTQYF. The CDR3 bases are TGCGCCAGCAGATCAGGGTACACAGATACGCAGTATTTT.

Turning to this clonotype: This could be a read error, since a much larger clone is one nucleotide away. The chain joins TRBV4-1 to TRBJ1-2; no definite D call. CDR1 MGHRA and CDR2 YSYEKL come from the germline V gene. This CDR3 region has 14 residues. DNA of the CDR3: TGCGCCAGCAGCGATAGACGGCGATCCTATGGCTACATCTTC. It codes for CASSDRRRSYGYIF.

A word on this clonotype: A read error is possible here, since a much larger clone lies one base away. This CDR3 fails to terminate in the conserved phenylalanine or tryptophan, so it likely reflects a read error. The CDR3 DNA reads TGCGCCAGCAGCTTTGGCGGGAGTTCCACAGAGACCCAGTACTCC. It specifies CASSFGGSSTETQYS. This chain connects TRBV5-1 to TRBJ2-5; 7 nucleotides line up with TRBD2. There are 15 residues in the CDR3. V lost 2 bases and J lost 4; bases outside the gene matches: 8. Germline lookup yields CDR1 SGHRS and CDR2 YFSETQ.

This clonotype was observed many times. The rearrangement links TRBV29-1 to TRBJ2-3; the D gene is possibly TRBD1 (6 bases). V was clipped by 7 bases and J by 5 bases, with 16 bases between them. CDR3 size: 13 residues. Germline V lookup: CDR1 SQVTM, CDR2 ANQGSEA. The CDR3 reads CSASGQLEDTQYF. In DNA form, the CDR3 reads TGCAGCGCCTCTGGACAGCTAGAAGATACGCAGTATTTT.

This clonotype showed up just a few times. J is TRBJ1-1 and V is TRBV12-3 or TRBV12-4; D possibly corresponds to TRBD1 (6 bases). Trimming shortened V by 1 base and J by 1 base, and 16 bases separated the two germline ends. The CDR3 extends over 17 amino acids. The CDR3 DNA sequence: TGTGCCAGCAGTTTAGAAATAGCGGGCAGGGGGAACACTGAAGCTTTCTTT. Protein product: CASSLEIAGRGNTEAFF.

This clonotype was counted many times. The chain carries TRBV6-1 and TRBJ1-1; TRBD1 matches 7 bases. The CDR3 consists of 14 residues. With 4 bases clipped from V and 0 bases from J, the junction kept 2 bases outside the gene matches. Germline-derived CDR1 and CDR2 are MNHNS and SASEGT. CDR3 nucleotides: TGTGCCAGCAGTGGTGGACAGGTGAACACTGAAGCTTTCTTT. Its translation: CASSGGQVNTEAFF.